This passage covers 7 T cell receptor beta chains from one sample sequenced in a study of CD8 T cells in ankylosing spondylitis. TCRdb processed the 5' RACE reads anew with MiXCR; each CDR3 protein has one entry. The table includes about 350,000 distinct CDR3 sequences, 20% to 25% detected once. Input material: blood, either unsorted or a sorted T cell fraction (not recorded which). Receptors originate from a male donor with ankylosing spondylitis or in good health (not recorded which).

The chain carries TRBV20-1 and TRBJ2-1; TRBD1 might be the D (6 bases). Germline V gene data show CDR1 as DFQATT and CDR2 as SNEGSKA (reference sequence). The length of the CDR3 is 17 residues. V lost 0 bases, J lost 4 bases, and 19 bases lay in between. CDR3 sequence reads: CSARDLGHGGGYNEQFF. DNA for the CDR3: TGCAGTGCTAGAGATCTGGGACACGGCGGCGGGTACAATGAGCAGTTCTTC.

The count of this clonotype is one. V is TRBV5-6 and J is TRBJ2-3; TRBD1 might be the D (6 bases). Germline lookup yields CDR1 SGHDT and CDR2 YYEEEE. Trimming took off 0 bases at V and 2 bases at J, with 13 bases between the two ends. This CDR3 comprises 16 residues. CDR3 nucleotides: TGTGCCAGCAGCTTGGGGGACAACCGGGACACAGATACGCAGTATTTT. Residues: CASSLGDNRDTDTQYF.

V gene TRBV7-8 combines with J gene TRBJ1-4; D gene ambiguous. With 1 base removed from V and 7 bases from J, the gap between germline ends came to 10 bases. Looked up from germline, CDR1 is SGHVS and CDR2 is FQNEAQ. The CDR3 sequence is 14 residues long. The CDR3 DNA is TGTGCCAGCAGCTTAGGTCGGGGATCTGAAAAACTGTTTTTT. This codes for CASSLGRGSEKLFF.

This clonotype turned up a few times. CDR3 sequence reads: CATSDGDEQFF. The CDR3, as DNA: TGTGCCACCAGTGATGGGGATGAGCAGTTCTTC. The chain joins TRBV24-1 to TRBJ2-1; D uncertain. Trimming took off 3 bases at V and 8 bases at J, with 4 bases between the two ends. This CDR3 has 11 residues. CDR1 and CDR2 (germline): KGHDR, SFDVKD.

The chain links TRBV4-2 to TRBJ1-1; 7 bases are a match to TRBD1. J gave up 1 base and V 3 bases, and 11 bases lay outside the gene matches. Per germline, CDR1 LGHNA and CDR2 YNFKEQ. This CDR3 region has 17 residues. The CDR3 coding sequence is TGTGCCAGCAGCCACGCAATAAAGGGACAGCAGAACACTGAAGCTTTCTTT. It yields the protein CASSHAIKGQQNTEAFF.

The chain combines TRBV3-1 with TRBJ2-7; TRBD2 might be the D (5 bases). V was cut by 7 bases and J by 0 bases, with 10 bases left in between. The CDR3 consists of 13 residues. Germline lookup yields CDR1 LGHDT and CDR2 YNNKEL (reference sequence). CDR3 sequence reads: CASTSDYSYEQYF. CDR3 DNA: TGTGCCAGCACCTCAGACTACTCCTACGAGCAGTACTTC.

The genes are TRBV2 and TRBJ1-1, with D possibly matching TRBD1 (5 bases). With 8 bases removed from V and 11 bases from J, the gap between germline ends came to 18 bases. The germline gives CDR1 SNHLY, CDR2 FYNNEI. The CDR3 covers 12 residues. CDR3 in amino acids: CASLGDSVGAFF. DNA for the CDR3: TGTGCCAGCCTGGGGGACTCTGTGGGGGCTTTCTTT. Together with reference TRBV2 and TRBJ1-1, the CDR3 gives the full variable domain: EPEVTQTPSHQVTQMGQEVILRCVPISNHLYFYWYRQILGQKVEFLVSFYNNEISEKSEIFDDQFSVERPDGSNFTLKIRSTKLEDSAMYFCASLGDSVGAFFGQGTRLTVV.